The T cell receptor beta chain under discussion was sequenced for a study of blood T cells in healthy people across ages. CDR3 length equals 14 residues. With 9 bases clipped from V and 1 base from J, the junction kept 6 bases outside the gene matches. The germline CDR1 and CDR2 sequences are KGHDR and SFDVKD. The use of a sample-barcoded 5' primer and a J-beta primer mix characterized a second PCR of about 7 to 12 cycles. MiXCR was run by TCRdb on the 5' RACE reads, yielding one entry per CDR3 protein. The sample includes approximately 900,000 distinct CDR3 sequences, about 27% of them seen just once. Separately, the same data were catalogued under a study of T cells of mothers and their children.

The sequence was collected from a woman aged 35 to 49 in good health. This chain connects TRBV24-1 to TRBJ2-3, with TRBD1 identical over 7 bases. The sequencing sample was made of blood. The CDR3 loop reads CATSLGGRTDTQYF. DNA of the CDR3: TGTGCCACCTCCCTAGGGGGCCGCACAGATACGCAGTATTTT.